Below are 16 T cell receptor beta chains sequenced from a single sample in a study of identical twins. TCRdb passed the 5' RACE reads through MiXCR, listing each CDR3 protein once. Among 1.5 million to 2 million distinct CDR3 sequences listed, under 35% were seen once. Specimen: cord blood. The receptor source for this set is a newborn girl in good health.

This clonotype was seen a handful of times. V gene TRBV20-1 combines with J gene TRBJ2-3, with D possibly matching TRBD2 (6 bases). The V end lost 2 bases, the J end lost 6 bases, and 15 bases lay between the germline ends. This CDR3 is 14 amino acids long. The V gene's germline CDR1 is DFQATT and CDR2 SNEGSKA (reference sequence). The CDR3 bases are TGCAGTGCTAGATGGAGGGTCCGTAGGGATACGCAGTATTTT. Translation: CSARWRVRRDTQYF.

The chain joins TRBV3-1 to TRBJ1-1; 7 bases agree with TRBD1. Germline V gene data show CDR1 as LGHDT and CDR2 as YNNKEL (reference sequence). The V gene end was trimmed by 6 bases and the J gene end by 3 bases; junction bases not matched to a gene: 16. This CDR3 has 17 amino acids. The CDR3 DNA reads as TGTGCCAGCAGGCCCGATTGGGGGTCAGGGGGTCACACTGAAGCTTTCTTT. Translating gives CASRPDWGSGGHTEAFF.

This clonotype was seen a single time. The chain couples TRBV12-3 or TRBV12-4 to TRBJ2-3; possibly TRBD1 for D (5 bases). This CDR3 has 15 residues. V lost 3 bases and J lost 11, with 21 bases in between. This CDR3 reads CASSFDRPATDVQYF. DNA of the CDR3: TGTGCCAGCAGTTTCGACCGCCCAGCGACAGATGTGCAGTATTTT.

Many counts were recorded for this clonotype. V gene TRBV28 combines with J gene TRBJ2-5; weak D call: TRBD1 (5 bases). Trimming shortened V by 4 bases and J by 2 bases, and 14 bases separated the two germline ends. CDR3 size: 15 residues. The germline V gene has CDR1 MDHEN and CDR2 SYDVKM. CDR3 residues: CASSSPGKAQETQYF. CDR3 in DNA: TGTGCCAGCAGTTCTCCAGGGAAAGCTCAAGAGACCCAGTACTTC.

This chain uses TRBV5-1 with TRBJ2-7; D remains unclear. This CDR3 is built from 17 residues. CDR1 is SGHRS and CDR2 is YFSETQ in the germline V gene. Trimming left V 0 bases short and J 0 bases short, with 16 bases between. As DNA, the CDR3 is TGCGCCAGCAGCTTGGGACTTCGTGGGGTGAGCTCCTACGAGCAGTACTTC. It codes for CASSLGLRGVSSYEQYF.

The chain combines TRBV2 with TRBJ2-7; D may be TRBD2 (6 bases). Trimming took 7 bases from V and 1 from J, leaving 14 bases between them. There are 14 residues in the CDR3. In germline, CDR1 is SNHLY, CDR2 FYNNEI. The CDR3: CASKNGSLSYEQYF. CDR3 nucleotide sequence: TGTGCCAGCAAAAACGGGAGTTTATCCTACGAGCAGTACTTC.

This clonotype was found a few times. The chain uses TRBV6-6 and TRBJ1-5; D is undetermined. This CDR3 has 12 residues. V was trimmed by 2 bases and J by 6 bases, leaving 5 bases between them. CDR1 is MNHNY and CDR2 is SVGAGI in the germline V gene (reference sequence). In DNA form, the CDR3 reads TGTGCCAGCAGTTACGAGGGTCAGCCCCAGCATTTT. It codes for CASSYEGQPQHF.

The chain employs TRBV16 and TRBJ1-1; D ambiguous. Trimming shortened V by 3 bases and J by 2 bases, and 10 bases separated the two germline ends. Germline values: CDR1 KGHSY, CDR2 FQNENV. The CDR3 has 14 amino acids. CDR3 nucleotides: TGTGCCAGCAGCCAGTGGCAGGTAAACACTGAAGCTTTCTTT. Its translation is CASSQWQVNTEAFF.

The chain couples TRBV20-1 to TRBJ2-7; 9 bases line up with TRBD1. The length of the CDR3 is 14 residues. J gave up 4 bases and V 6 bases, and 10 bases lay outside the gene matches. Germline CDR1 and CDR2: DFQATT and SNEGSKA (reference sequence). The CDR3 region is CSAPPRDRVYEQYF. The CDR3 coding sequence is TGCAGTGCCCCTCCCCGGGACAGGGTTTACGAGCAGTACTTC.

In its sample, this clonotype was seen many times. The chain joins TRBV10-3 to TRBJ2-4; either TRBD1 or TRBD2 may fit D (5 bases each). The V gene's germline CDR1 is ENHRY and CDR2 SYGVKD. Trimming took off 4 bases at V and 6 bases at J, with 13 bases between the two ends. There are 14 residues in the CDR3. The CDR3 bases are TGTGCCATCAGTGGGGAGACAGTCTCAAACATTCAGTACTTC. This encodes CAISGETVSNIQYF.

The chain combines TRBV12-3 or TRBV12-4 with TRBJ2-3; D may be TRBD2 (5 bases). The CDR3 runs 14 residues. The V end lost 10 bases, the J end lost 2 bases, and 16 bases lay between the germline ends. The CDR3 DNA reads as TGTGCCATTTCCCTAGCCTTAAACACAGATACGCAGTATTTT. Residues: CAISLALNTDTQYF.

The gene calls are TRBV5-1 and TRBJ2-5; D tentatively fits TRBD1 or TRBD2 (5 bases each). Germline CDR1 is SGHRS and CDR2 is YFSETQ. This CDR3 is 15 amino acids long. V lost 4 bases and J lost 0, with 13 bases in between. The CDR3 DNA follows: TGCGCCAGCAGCCCGGGCCTGGGACACCAAGAGACCCAGTACTTC. Protein sequence: CASSPGLGHQETQYF.

This clonotype has a count of ten or more. The gene calls are TRBV28 and TRBJ2-3, with 7 bases lining up with TRBD2. V trimming: 5 bases; J trimming: 0 bases; junction bases outside the gene matches: 5. The CDR3 extends over 15 amino acids. Germline V gene lookup returns CDR1 MDHEN and CDR2 SYDVKM. This chain's CDR3 is CASSRLATSTDTQYF. The CDR3 coding sequence is TGTGCCAGCAGTCGACTAGCCACTAGCACAGATACGCAGTATTTT.

This chain uses TRBV21-1 with TRBJ2-7; whether TRBD1, the table's D call, matches the DNA was not checked. TRBV21-1 is shown as a pseudogene. CDR3 length equals 11 residues. The CDR3 loop reads CASSKGREQYF. The CDR3 region has the DNA TGTGCCAGCAGCAAGGGACGGGAGCAGTACTTC.

This chain connects TRBV10-3 to TRBJ2-7; D is possibly TRBD2 (6 bases). The CDR3 is made up of 15 amino acids. Germline CDR1 is ENHRY and CDR2 is SYGVKD. Between the trimmed V and J ends, which lost 1 base and 3 bases, there was a span of 13 bases. Here the CDR3 reads CAISEFLGGSYEQYF. Here the CDR3 DNA reads TGTGCCATCAGTGAGTTTTTGGGGGGAAGCTACGAGCAGTACTTC.

The rearrangement uses TRBV4-1 and TRBJ2-4, with D perhaps TRBD2 (5 bases). This CDR3 contains 19 residues. The ends were cut back, 1 base at V and 3 bases at J, with 22 bases in the middle. Germline loops: CDR1 MGHRA, CDR2 YSYEKL. CDR3 region: CASSQVFEGRSAGKNIQYF. The CDR3, as DNA: TGCGCCAGCAGCCAAGTTTTCGAGGGTCGGAGCGCAGGCAAAAACATTCAGTACTTC.